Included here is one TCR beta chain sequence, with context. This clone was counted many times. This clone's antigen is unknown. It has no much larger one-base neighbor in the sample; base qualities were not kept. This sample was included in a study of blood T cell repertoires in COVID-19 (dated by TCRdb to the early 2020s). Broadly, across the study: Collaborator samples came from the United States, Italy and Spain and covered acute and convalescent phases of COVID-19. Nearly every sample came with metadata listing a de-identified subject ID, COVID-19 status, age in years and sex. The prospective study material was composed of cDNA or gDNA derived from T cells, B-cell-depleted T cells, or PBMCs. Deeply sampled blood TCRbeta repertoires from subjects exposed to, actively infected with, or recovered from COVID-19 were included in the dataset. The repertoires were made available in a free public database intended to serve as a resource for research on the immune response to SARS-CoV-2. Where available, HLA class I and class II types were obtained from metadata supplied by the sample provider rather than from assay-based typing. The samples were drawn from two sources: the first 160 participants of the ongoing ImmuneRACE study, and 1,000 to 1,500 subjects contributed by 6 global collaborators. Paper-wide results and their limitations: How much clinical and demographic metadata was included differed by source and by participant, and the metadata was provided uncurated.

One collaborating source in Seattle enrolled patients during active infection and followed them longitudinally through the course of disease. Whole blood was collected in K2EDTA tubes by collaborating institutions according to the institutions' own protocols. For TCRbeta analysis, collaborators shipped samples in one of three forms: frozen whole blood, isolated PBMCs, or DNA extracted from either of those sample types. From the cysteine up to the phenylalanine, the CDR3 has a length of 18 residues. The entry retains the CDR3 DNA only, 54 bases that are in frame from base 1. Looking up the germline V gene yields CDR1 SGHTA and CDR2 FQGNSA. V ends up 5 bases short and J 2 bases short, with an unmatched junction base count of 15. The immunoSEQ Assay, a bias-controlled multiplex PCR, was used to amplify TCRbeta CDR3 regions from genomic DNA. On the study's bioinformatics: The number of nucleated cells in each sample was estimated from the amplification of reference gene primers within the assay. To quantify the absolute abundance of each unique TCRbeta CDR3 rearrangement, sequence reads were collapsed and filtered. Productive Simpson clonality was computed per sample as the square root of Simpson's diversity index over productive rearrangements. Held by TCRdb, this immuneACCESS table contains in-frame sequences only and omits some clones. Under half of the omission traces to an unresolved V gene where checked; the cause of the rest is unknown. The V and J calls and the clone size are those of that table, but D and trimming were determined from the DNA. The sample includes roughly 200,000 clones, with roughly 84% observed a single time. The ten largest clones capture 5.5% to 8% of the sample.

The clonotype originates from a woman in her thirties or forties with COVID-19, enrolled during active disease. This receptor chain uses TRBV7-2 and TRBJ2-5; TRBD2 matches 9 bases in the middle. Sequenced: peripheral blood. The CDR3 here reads CASSPVPGRAGGQETQYF. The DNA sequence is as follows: TGTGCCAGCAGCCCCGTACCCGGTAGGGCGGGAGGGCAAGAGACCCAGTACTTC.